This record concerns one T cell receptor beta chain sequence. Antigen specificity is unknown. This record comes from a study of T cell clones after liver transplantation. Across the study: Post-transplant blood was tracked for graft-donor-reactive T cell clones identified in a pre-transplant mixed lymphocyte reaction. At least one year of complete immunosuppression withdrawal without enzymes over twice normal defined tolerance.

Points from the study as a whole: A larger donor-reactive than third-party decline suggested partial antigen-specific deletion. The donor-reactive repertoire was only partly measurable in a couple of subjects, lacking donor cells.

Trimming cost V 6 bases and J 7 bases, with 21 bases left between them. Germline-derived CDR1 and CDR2 are SGHTA and FQGTGA. The CDR3 is 16 amino acids. Clones were read by immunoSEQ multiplex PCR, and TCRdb kept only the in-frame ones, dropping some. Of over 70,000 clones in the sample, roughly 80% were seen once. The clonotype was recovered from a human patient who received a liver transplant. Some T cells may be transferred from the graft donor. Sequenced material: CD4+ T cells from blood, taken 12 months after liver transplant. The genes are TRBV7-3 and TRBJ2-2, with TRBD2 as a possible D gene (6 bases). CDR3 sequence reads: CASRFSSVIGGGELFF. For the CDR3, the DNA is TGTGCCAGCAGGTTTTCCAGCGTGATCGGGGGCGGGGAGCTGTTTTTT.